Ten or more counts support the clone carrying this T cell receptor (beta chain). TCRdb reprocessed the 5' RACE reads via MiXCR and lists one record per CDR3 protein. The table lists roughly 150,000 distinct CDR3 sequences, about 8% of them singletons. The source of the sample is a study of T cells after yellow fever vaccination. Germline V gives CDR1 SGHRS, CDR2 YFSETQ. The CDR3 totals 13 residues. The V end was cut by 4 bases, the J end by 6 bases, with 13 bases between. The specimen was CD4+ T cells sorted from PBMCs, collected 5 days after the yellow fever booster vaccination. The chain carries TRBV5-1 and TRBJ1-2, with D perhaps TRBD1 (5 bases). The sequence was collected from a man aged 30 to 45 who received the YFV17D yellow fever vaccine. This chain's CDR3 is CASSPDISNGYTF. The DNA of the CDR3 is TGCGCCAGCAGCCCGGACATATCGAATGGCTACACCTTC.